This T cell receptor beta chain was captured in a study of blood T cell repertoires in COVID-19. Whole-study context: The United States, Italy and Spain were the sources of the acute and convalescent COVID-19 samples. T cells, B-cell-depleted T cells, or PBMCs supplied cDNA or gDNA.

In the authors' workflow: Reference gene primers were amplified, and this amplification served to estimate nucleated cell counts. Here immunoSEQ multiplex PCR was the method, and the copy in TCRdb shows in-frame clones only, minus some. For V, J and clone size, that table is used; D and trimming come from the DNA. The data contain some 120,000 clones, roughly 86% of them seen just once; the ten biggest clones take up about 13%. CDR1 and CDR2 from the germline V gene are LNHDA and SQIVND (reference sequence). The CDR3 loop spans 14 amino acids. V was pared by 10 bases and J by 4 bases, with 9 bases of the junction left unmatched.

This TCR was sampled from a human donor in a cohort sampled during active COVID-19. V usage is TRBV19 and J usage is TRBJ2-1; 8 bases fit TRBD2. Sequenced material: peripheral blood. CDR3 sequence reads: CATRGGRDYNEQFF. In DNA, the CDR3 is TGTGCCACCCGGGGGGGCAGGGATTACAATGAGCAGTTCTTC.